The rows below give T cell receptor beta chains drawn from one sample of a study of T cell repertoires in cytomegalovirus infection. TCRdb ran MiXCR on the reads and lists one entry per CDR3 protein. Of roughly 630,000 distinct CDR3 sequences detected, 20% to 25% appear once; the ten largest clones hold roughly 8%. Sequences were obtained from CD8+ T cells from PBMCs. Source of these receptors: a human donor in good health (CMV status not recorded). Some clones in this sample may be carry-over from other donors' samples. The CDR3 runs from the conserved cysteine through the conserved F or W. Fields, in order: V gene, J gene, clone size, D gene, CDR3 DNA, CDR3 protein. A D gene is named only where the DNA matches it firmly. Some rows mark clone size as missing; the rest say once, few, many or name a class of expanded clone.

TRBV28	TRBJ2-1	.	TRBD1	TGTGCCAGCAGTTTCTTACAGGGACAGGGGGCGCGGGATGAGCAGTTCTTC	CASSFLQGQGARDEQFF
TRBV18	TRBJ2-1	.	TRBD2	TGTGCCAGCTCACCAAGCGGGACTAGATCCTACAATGAGCAGTTCTTC	CASSPSGTRSYNEQFF
TRBV5-6	TRBJ2-1	few	.	TGTGCCAGCAGCCCCCCAAGGGGTGAGCAGTTCTTC	CASSPPRGEQFF
TRBV7-2	TRBJ2-2	few	TRBD2	TGTGCCAGAAGACTAGCGGGGGGTTCCGGGGAGCTGTTTTTT	CARRLAGGSGELFF
TRBV7-6	TRBJ1-5	many	.	TGTGCCAGCAGCTTAGGATCGGGGGGAAGGGCTCAGCCCCAGCATTTT	CASSLGSGGRAQPQHF
TRBV27	TRBJ2-1	.	.	TGTGTCAGCTCCGAAGGGAACAATGAGCAGTTCTTC	CVSSEGNNEQFF
TRBV7-9	TRBJ2-3	.	.	TGTGCCAGCAGCTTAGTAGTTGGGTGGACAGCGTGGGATACGCAGTATTTT	CASSLVVGWTAWDTQYF
TRBV7-8	TRBJ1-2	many	TRBD1	TGTGCCAGCAGCTTAGGTGGTGGAGGGGGCGTCTATGGCTACACCTTC	CASSLGGGGGVYGYTF
TRBV6-6	TRBJ1-5	.	.	TGTGCCAGCAGTTACGTGGGCAGGGGTGGAGATCAGCCCCAGCATTTT	CASSYVGRGGDQPQHF
TRBV12-3/TRBV12-4	TRBJ1-4	many	.	TGTGCCAGCAGCTTCTCGCCGGGGGTTGAAAAACTGTTTTTT	CASSFSPGVEKLFF
TRBV20-1	TRBJ1-2	.	TRBD1	TGCAGTGCTAGCAGGGGGCGTAGGGACTATGGCTACACCTTC	CSASRGRRDYGYTF
TRBV4-3	TRBJ2-1	few	TRBD1	TGCGCCAGCAGCCAAGACCCTTCTCTTCAGTCCTCGTACAGGGGTAGGAATGAGCAGTTCTTC	CASSQDPSLQSSYRGRNEQFF
TRBV7-9	TRBJ1-1	many	.	TGTGCCAGCAGCTCAGGACGGATGAACACTGAAGCTTTCTTT	CASSSGRMNTEAFF
TRBV7-3	TRBJ1-2	.	TRBD1	TGTGCCAGCAGCCCCCTAGGGAGGACAGGCTATGGCTACACCTTC	CASSPLGRTGYGYTF
TRBV5-1	TRBJ1-1	few	TRBD1	TGCGCCAGCAGCTTGGGACAGGGGGCGAAAGAAGCTTTCTTT	CASSLGQGAKEAFF
TRBV7-2	TRBJ1-5	many	TRBD1	TGTGCCAGCAGCTTACTGAGTTCGGGACAGCGATTAGATCAGCCCCAGCATTTT	CASSLLSSGQRLDQPQHF
TRBV12-3/TRBV12-4	TRBJ2-1	.	.	TGTGCCAGCACCTTGGGCCGTGAAAATGAGCAGTTCTTC	CASTLGRENEQFF
TRBV7-8	TRBJ2-3	many	TRBD2	TGTGCCAGCAGCCCCCGGTTGGGGGGGGGCACAGATACGCAGTATTTT	CASSPRLGGGTDTQYF
TRBV20-1	TRBJ2-1	once	TRBD2	TGCAGTGCTTCCGGGACTAGCGGGGGCGATGAGCAGTTCTTC	CSASGTSGGDEQFF
TRBV11-2	TRBJ2-2	.	TRBD2	TGTGCCAGCAGCTTATCGACCCGGGAGGACATCGGGGAGCTGTTTTTT	CASSLSTREDIGELFF
TRBV6-1	TRBJ1-5	many	TRBD1	TGTGCCAGCAGTCGGACAGGGGTGGACCAGCCCCAGCATTTT	CASSRTGVDQPQHF
TRBV19	TRBJ2-1	.	TRBD2	TGTGCCAGTAGTTCCCGGACTAGCGGGGCCCTCAATGAGCAGTTCTTC	CASSSRTSGALNEQFF
TRBV12-5	TRBJ2-1	many	TRBD1	TGTGCTAGTGAGGCCCCCTGGGACAGGGAGAATGAGCAGTTCTTC	CASEAPWDRENEQFF
TRBV12-3/TRBV12-4	TRBJ2-1	.	TRBD2	TGTGCCAGCAGTACGGGACTACTTGAGCAGTTCTTC	CASSTGLLEQFF
TRBV25-1	TRBJ1-5	.	.	TGTGCCAGCAGTGAATCTTCGGAACAGCATTTT	CASSESSEQHF
TRBV27	TRBJ2-1	.	TRBD2	TGTGCCAGCAGTCGGCCCGGACTAGCGGGGGGGCCATCCTACAATGAGCAGTTCTTC	CASSRPGLAGGPSYNEQFF
TRBV19	TRBJ1-1	many	.	TGTGCCACTTTCGGACCCGAAGCTTTCTTT	CATFGPEAFF
TRBV7-8	TRBJ2-1	many	TRBD1	TGTGCCAGCAGCCGGGGACAGGGTTTACACAATGAGCAGTTCTTC	CASSRGQGLHNEQFF
TRBV19	TRBJ1-5	.	TRBD1	TGTGCTAGTAGCCCGGGACAGGGATATAGCAATCAGCCCCAGCATTTT	CASSPGQGYSNQPQHF
TRBV7-9	TRBJ1-1	.	.	TGTGCCAGCAGGTACAGGGCTCGGAACACTGAAGCTTTCTTT	CASRYRARNTEAFF
TRBV29-1	TRBJ1-1	.	.	TGCAGCGTACCTCGGGCCCGAGGGGCTTTCTTT	CSVPRARGAFF
TRBV7-2	TRBJ2-5	.	TRBD2	TGTGCCAGCAGCCCCGGGGGGGGAGTGGAGACCCAGTACTTC	CASSPGGGVETQYF